The present T cell receptor (beta chain) was sequenced within a study of T-cell memory formation after mild COVID-19. Using its own MiXCR run on the 5' RACE reads, TCRdb lists one record per CDR3 protein. Of more than 35,000 distinct CDR3 sequences listed, less than 9.5% were seen once; the top ten hold 12%. The CDR3 sequence is 14 residues long. V was shortened by 5 bases and J by 4 bases, with 12 bases between the two germline ends. Sequenced material: PBMCs or a T cell subset sorted from them (not recorded which). The sequence was collected from an adult woman who had mild COVID-19 (a few samples of this study predate the infection). Cell type and time point are not known. The V call is TRBV12-3 or TRBV12-4, the J call TRBJ1-5, with D perhaps TRBD1 (5 bases). CDR3 in amino acids: CASSLGHQNQPQHF. CDR3 DNA sequence: TGTGCCAGCAGTCTAGGACACCAAAATCAGCCCCAGCATTTT.